This T cell receptor beta chain appears in the sequencing data of a study of blood T cell repertoires in COVID-19. About the study: Some COVID-19 samples were acute and others convalescent; all came from the United States, Italy and Spain. Sources were T cells, B-cell-depleted T cells, or PBMCs; the material itself was cDNA or gDNA.

Germline V lookup: CDR1 LGHNA, CDR2 YNFKEQ. This CDR3 has 18 residues. V lost 1 base, J lost 0 bases, and 13 bases lay in between. Original processing methods: Nucleated cell counts were estimated from reference gene primer amplification. Profiled with immunoSEQ multiplex PCR; TCRdb holds only in-frame clones, not every one. Clonal size and the V and J genes are those of that table, whereas D and trimming came from the DNA. The table includes fewer than 300,000 clones, 88% detected once. The TCR comes from a woman between 40 and 55 years old who had recovered from COVID-19. V usage is TRBV4-2 and J usage is TRBJ2-6; a weak D match, TRBD2 (6 bases). The sequenced sample was peripheral blood. DNA for the CDR3: TGTGCCAGCAGCCAAGCCGGTTCGGGGGACTCTGGGGCCAACGTCCTGACTTTC. This sequence encodes CASSQAGSGDSGANVLTF.